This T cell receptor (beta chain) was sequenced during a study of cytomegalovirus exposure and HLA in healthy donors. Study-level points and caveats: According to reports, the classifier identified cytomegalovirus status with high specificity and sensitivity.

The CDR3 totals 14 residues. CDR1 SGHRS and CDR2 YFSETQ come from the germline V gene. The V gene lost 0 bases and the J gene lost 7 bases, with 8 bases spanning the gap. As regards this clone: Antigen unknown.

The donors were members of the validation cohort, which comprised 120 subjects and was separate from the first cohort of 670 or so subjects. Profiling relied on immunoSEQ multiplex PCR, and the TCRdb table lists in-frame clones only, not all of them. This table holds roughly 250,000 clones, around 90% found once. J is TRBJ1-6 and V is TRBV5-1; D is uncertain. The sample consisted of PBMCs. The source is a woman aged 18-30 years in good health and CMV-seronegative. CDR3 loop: CASSLDSRNSPLHF. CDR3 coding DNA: TGCGCCAGCAGCTTGGACAGTCGCAATTCACCCCTCCACTTT.